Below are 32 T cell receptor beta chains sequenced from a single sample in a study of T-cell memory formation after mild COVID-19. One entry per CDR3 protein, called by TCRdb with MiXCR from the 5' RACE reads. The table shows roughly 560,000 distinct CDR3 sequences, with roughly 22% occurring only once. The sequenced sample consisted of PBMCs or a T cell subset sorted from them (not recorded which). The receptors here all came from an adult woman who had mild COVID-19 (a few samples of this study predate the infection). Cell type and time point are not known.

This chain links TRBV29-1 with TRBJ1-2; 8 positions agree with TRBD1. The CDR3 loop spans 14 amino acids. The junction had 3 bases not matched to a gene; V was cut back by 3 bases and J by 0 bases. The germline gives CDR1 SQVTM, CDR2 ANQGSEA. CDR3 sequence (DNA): TGCAGCGTTGATGCGGGACAGGCTAACTATGGCTACACCTTC. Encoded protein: CSVDAGQANYGYTF.

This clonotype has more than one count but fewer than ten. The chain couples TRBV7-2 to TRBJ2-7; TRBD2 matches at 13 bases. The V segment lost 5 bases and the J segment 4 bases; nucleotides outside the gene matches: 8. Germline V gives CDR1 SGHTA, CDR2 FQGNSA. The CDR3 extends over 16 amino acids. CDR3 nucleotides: TGTGCCAGCAGCAGTGGACTAGCGGGAGTTAGGTACGAGCAGTACTTC. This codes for CASSSGLAGVRYEQYF.

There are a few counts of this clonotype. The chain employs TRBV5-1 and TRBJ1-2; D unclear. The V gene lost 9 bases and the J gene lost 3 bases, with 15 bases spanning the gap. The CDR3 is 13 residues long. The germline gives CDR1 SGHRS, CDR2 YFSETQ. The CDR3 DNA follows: TGCGCCACCGCAGACCTACCCGACTATGGCTACACCTTC. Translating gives CATADLPDYGYTF.

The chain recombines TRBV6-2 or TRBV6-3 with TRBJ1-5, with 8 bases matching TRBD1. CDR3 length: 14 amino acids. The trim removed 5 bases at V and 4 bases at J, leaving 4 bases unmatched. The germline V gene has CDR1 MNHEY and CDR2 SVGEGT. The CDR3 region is CASSTRTGNQPQHF. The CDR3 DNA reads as TGTGCCAGCAGTACCCGGACAGGGAATCAGCCCCAGCATTTT.

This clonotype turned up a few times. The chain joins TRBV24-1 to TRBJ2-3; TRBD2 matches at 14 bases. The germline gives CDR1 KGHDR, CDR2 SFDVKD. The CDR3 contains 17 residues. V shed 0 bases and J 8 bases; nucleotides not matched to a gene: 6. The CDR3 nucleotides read TGTGCCACCAGTGATTTGCCGGGACTAGCGGGAGTTGGTACGCAGTATTTT. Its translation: CATSDLPGLAGVGTQYF.

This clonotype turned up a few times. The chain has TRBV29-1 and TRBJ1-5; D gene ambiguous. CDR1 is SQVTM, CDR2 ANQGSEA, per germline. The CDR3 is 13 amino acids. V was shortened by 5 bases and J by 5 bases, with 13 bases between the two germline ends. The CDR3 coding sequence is TGCAGCGTTATGGCCACGGGCCATCAGCCCCAGCATTTT. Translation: CSVMATGHQPQHF.

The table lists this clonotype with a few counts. The CDR3 here is CASSLELYYEQYF. For the CDR3, the DNA is TGCGCCAGCAGCTTGGAACTTTACTACGAGCAGTACTTC. The V gene is TRBV5-1, the J gene TRBJ2-7, with D uncertain. The CDR3 sequence is 13 residues long. Trimming cost V 0 bases and J 3 bases, with 7 bases left between them. Germline CDR1 and CDR2: SGHRS and YFSETQ.

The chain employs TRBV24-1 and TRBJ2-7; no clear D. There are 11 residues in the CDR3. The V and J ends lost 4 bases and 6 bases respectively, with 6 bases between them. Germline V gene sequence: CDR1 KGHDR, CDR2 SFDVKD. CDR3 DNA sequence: TGTGCCACCAGTGAATATGGCGAGCAGTACTTC. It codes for CATSEYGEQYF.

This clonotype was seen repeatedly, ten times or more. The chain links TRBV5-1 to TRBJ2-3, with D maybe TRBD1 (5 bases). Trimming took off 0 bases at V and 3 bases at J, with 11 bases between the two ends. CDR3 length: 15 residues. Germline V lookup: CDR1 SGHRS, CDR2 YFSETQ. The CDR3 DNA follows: TGCGCCAGCAGCTTGGGGCAGGGTTGGACAGATACGCAGTATTTT. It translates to CASSLGQGWTDTQYF.

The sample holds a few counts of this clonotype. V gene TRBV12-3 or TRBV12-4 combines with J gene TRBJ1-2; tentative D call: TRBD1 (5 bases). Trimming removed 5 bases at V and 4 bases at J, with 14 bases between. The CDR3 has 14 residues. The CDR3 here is CASSPRTGPYGYTF. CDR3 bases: TGTGCCAGCAGTCCCCGGACGGGACCCTATGGCTACACCTTC.

The CDR3 DNA follows: TGTGCCACCAGTGACCCCCGGACTAGCGGGGTGCATGAGCAGTTCTTC. It translates to CATSDPRTSGVHEQFF. The gene calls are TRBV24-1 and TRBJ2-1, with 12 bases that match TRBD2. Germline CDR1 and CDR2: KGHDR and SFDVKD. V was clipped by 4 bases and J by 8 bases; unmatched bases: 8. CDR3 length: 16 residues.

The CDR3 reads CASSRTGSRSGNTIYF. The CDR3, as DNA: TGCGCCAGCAGCCGCACAGGGAGTAGGTCTGGAAACACCATATATTTT. This rearrangement joins TRBV4-1 to TRBJ1-3; a possible D gene is TRBD1 (6 bases). With 4 bases removed from V and 1 base from J, the gap between germline ends came to 14 bases. The CDR3 spans 16 residues. CDR1 is MGHRA, CDR2 YSYEKL, per germline.

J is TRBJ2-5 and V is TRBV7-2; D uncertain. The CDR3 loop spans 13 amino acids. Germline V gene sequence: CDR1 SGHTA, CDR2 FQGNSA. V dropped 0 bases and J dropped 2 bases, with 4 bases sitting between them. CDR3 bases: TGTGCCAGCAGCTTAGCCTGGCAAGAGACCCAGTACTTC. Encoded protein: CASSLAWQETQYF. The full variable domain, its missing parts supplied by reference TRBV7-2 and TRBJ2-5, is GAGVSQSPSNKVTEKGKDVELRCDPISGHTALYWYRQSLGQGLEFLIYFQGNSAPDKSGLPSDRFSAERTGGSVSTLTIQRTQQEDSAVYLCASSLAWQETQYFGPGTRLLVL.

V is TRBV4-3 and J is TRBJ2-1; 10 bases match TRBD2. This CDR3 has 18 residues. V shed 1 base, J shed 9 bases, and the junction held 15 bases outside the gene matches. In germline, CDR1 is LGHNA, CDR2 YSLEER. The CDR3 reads CASSQGWLAGAVRREQFF. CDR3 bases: TGCGCCAGCAGCCAAGGGTGGCTAGCGGGAGCCGTTCGACGTGAGCAGTTCTTC.

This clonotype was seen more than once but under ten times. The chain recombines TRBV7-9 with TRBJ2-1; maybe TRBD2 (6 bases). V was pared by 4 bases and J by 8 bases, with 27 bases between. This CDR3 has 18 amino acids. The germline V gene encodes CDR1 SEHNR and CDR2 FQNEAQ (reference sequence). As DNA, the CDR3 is TGTGCCAGCAGCTCCACCGCGGGATCAGACAACCCAAGCGATGAGCAGTTCTTC. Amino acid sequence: CASSSTAGSDNPSDEQFF.

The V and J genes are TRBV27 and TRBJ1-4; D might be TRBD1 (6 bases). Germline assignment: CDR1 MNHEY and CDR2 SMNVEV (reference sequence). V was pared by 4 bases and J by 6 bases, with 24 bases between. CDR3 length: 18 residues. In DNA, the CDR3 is TGTGCCAGCAGTTGCCCCTGGGACATTCCTGGGGCCTATGAAAAACTGTTTTTT. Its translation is CASSCPWDIPGAYEKLFF. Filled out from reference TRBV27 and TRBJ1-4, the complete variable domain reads EAQVTQNPRYLITVTGKKLTVTCSQNMNHEYMSWYRQDPGLGLRQIYYSMNVEVTDKGDVPEGYKVSRKEKRNFPLILESPSPNQTSLYFCASSCPWDIPGAYEKLFFGSGTQLSVL.

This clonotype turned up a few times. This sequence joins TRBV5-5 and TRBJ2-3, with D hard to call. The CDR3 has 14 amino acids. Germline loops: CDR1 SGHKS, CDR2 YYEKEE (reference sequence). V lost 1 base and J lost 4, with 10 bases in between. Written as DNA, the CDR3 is TGTGCCAGCAGCTTGCGCATTCAGTCAGATACGCAGTATTTT. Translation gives CASSLRIQSDTQYF.

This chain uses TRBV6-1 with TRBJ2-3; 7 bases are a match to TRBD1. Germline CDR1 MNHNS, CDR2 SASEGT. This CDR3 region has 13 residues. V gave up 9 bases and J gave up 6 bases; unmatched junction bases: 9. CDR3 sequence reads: CASHRGRMDTQYF. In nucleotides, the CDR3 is TGTGCCAGTCACAGGGGTAGGATGGATACGCAGTATTTT.

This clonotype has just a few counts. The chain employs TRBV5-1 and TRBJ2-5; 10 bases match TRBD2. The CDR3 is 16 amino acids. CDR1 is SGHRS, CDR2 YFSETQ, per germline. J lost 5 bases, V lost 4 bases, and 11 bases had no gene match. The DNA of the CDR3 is TGCGCCAGCAGCCTACTAGCGGGATCTCGTTTCGAGACCCAGTACTTC. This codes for CASSLLAGSRFETQYF.

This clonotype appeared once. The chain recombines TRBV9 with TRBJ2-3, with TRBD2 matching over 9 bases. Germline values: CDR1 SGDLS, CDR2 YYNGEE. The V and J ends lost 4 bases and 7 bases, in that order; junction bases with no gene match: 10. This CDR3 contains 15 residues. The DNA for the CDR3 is TGTGCCAGCAGCCCTGAGCGGGGGGCTGCTCATACGCAGTATTTT. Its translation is CASSPERGAAHTQYF.

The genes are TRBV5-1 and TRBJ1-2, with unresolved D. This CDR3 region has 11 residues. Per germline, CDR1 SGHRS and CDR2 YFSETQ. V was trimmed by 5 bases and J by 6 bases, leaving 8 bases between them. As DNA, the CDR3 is TGCGCCAGCAGGCAGAGTGATGGCTACACCTTC. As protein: CASRQSDGYTF.

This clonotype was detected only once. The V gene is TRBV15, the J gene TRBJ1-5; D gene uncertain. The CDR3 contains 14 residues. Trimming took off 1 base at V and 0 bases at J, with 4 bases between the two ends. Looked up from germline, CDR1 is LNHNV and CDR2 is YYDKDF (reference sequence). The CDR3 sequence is CATSRGPSNQPQHF. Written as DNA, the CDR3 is TGTGCCACCAGCAGAGGGCCTAGCAATCAGCCCCAGCATTTT.

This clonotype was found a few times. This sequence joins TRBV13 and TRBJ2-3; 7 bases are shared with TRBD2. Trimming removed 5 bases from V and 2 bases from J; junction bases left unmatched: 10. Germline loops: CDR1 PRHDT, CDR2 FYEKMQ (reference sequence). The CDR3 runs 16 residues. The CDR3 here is CASSHRTRRVTDTQYF. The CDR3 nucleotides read TGTGCCAGCAGCCACCGGACTAGGCGCGTCACAGATACGCAGTATTTT.

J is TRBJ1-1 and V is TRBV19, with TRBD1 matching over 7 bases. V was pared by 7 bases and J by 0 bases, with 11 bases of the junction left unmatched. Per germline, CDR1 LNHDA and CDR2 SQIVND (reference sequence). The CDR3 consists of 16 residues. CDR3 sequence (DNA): TGTGCCAGTACCGGGGCGACAGGGCCCATGAACACTGAAGCTTTCTTT. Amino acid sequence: CASTGATGPMNTEAFF.

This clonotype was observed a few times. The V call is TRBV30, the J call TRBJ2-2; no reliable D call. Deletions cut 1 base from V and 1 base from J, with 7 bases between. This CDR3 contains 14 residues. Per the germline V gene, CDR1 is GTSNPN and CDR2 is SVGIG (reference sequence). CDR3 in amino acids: CAWSGQMNTGELFF. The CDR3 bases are TGTGCCTGGAGTGGTCAGATGAACACCGGGGAGCTGTTTTTT.

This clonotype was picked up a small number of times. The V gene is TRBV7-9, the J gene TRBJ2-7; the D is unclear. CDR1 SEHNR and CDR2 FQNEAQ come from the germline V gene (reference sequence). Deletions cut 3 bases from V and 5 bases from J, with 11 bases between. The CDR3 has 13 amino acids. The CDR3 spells CASSLDPRDEQYF. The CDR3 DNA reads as TGTGCCAGCAGCTTGGATCCTCGAGACGAGCAGTACTTC. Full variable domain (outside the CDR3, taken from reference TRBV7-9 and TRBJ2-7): DTGVSQNPRHKITKRGQNVTFRCDPISEHNRLYWYRQTLGQGPEFLTYFQNEAQLEKSRLLSDRFSAERPKGSFSTLEIQRTEQGDSAMYLCASSLDPRDEQYFGPGTRLTVT.

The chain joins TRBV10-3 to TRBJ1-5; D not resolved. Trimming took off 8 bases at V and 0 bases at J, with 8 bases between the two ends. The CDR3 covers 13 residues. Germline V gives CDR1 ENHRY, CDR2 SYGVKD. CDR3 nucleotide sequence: TGTGCCATCGGTCAGGATAGCAATCAGCCCCAGCATTTT. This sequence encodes CAIGQDSNQPQHF.

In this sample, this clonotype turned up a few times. CDR3 protein: CASSPPERVAYEQYF. The CDR3 nucleotides are TGTGCCAGCTCGCCTCCTGAGCGGGTGGCCTACGAGCAGTACTTC. This rearrangement joins TRBV18 to TRBJ2-7, with TRBD2 as a possible D gene (6 bases). V gave up 6 bases and J gave up 2 bases, with 17 bases separating them. This CDR3 region has 15 residues. The germline CDR1 and CDR2 sequences are KGHSH and LQKENI. Full variable domain (remainder filled in from reference TRBV18 and TRBJ2-7): NAGVMQNPRHLVRRRGQEARLRCSPMKGHSHVYWYRQLPEEGLKFMVYLQKENIIDESGMPKERFSAEFPKEGPSILRIQQVVRGDSAAYFCASSPPERVAYEQYFGPGTRLTVT.

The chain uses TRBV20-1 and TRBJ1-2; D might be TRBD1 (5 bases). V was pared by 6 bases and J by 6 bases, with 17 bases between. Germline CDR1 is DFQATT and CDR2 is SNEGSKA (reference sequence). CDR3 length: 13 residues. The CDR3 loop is CSAPVGGVDGYTF. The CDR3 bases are TGCAGTGCCCCGGTCGGAGGGGTGGATGGCTACACCTTC.

CDR3 sequence reads: CASSVAGGAEQFF. CDR3 DNA sequence: TGTGCCAGCAGCGTAGCCGGGGGGGCTGAGCAGTTCTTC. The V gene is TRBV9, the J gene TRBJ2-1, with 8 bases aligning to TRBD2. This CDR3 spans 13 amino acids. Per the germline V gene, CDR1 is SGDLS and CDR2 is YYNGEE. With V trimmed by 0 bases and J by 9 bases, 2 bases remained unmatched.

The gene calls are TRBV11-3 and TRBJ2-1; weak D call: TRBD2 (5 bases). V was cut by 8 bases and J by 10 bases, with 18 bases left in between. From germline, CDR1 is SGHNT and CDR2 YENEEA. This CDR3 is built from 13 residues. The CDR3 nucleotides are TGTGCCAGCGCCCTGAGGGAACTCCGGGAGCAGTTCTTC. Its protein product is CASALRELREQFF.

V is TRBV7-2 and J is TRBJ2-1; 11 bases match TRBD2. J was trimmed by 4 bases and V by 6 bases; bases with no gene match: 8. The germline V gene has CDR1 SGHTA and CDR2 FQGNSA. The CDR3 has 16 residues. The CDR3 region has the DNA TGTGCCAGCAGGCCGACCGGGACTAGCGGTTACAATGAGCAGTTCTTC. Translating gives CASRPTGTSGYNEQFF. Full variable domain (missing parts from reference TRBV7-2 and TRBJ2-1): GAGVSQSPSNKVTEKGKDVELRCDPISGHTALYWYRQSLGQGLEFLIYFQGNSAPDKSGLPSDRFSAERTGGSVSTLTIQRTQQEDSAVYLCASRPTGTSGYNEQFFGPGTRLTVL.